This TCR beta chain is drawn from a study of shared clonotypes between healthy human individuals (dated by TCRdb to between 2020 and 2021). As for the study more broadly: A few men and a couple of women, aged 18 to 49 years, made up the cohort. For each donor, CD4 naive and CD4 memory were each run on three plates, CD8 naive on two plates, and CD8 memory on one plate. The study deeply sequenced blood TCR repertoires of five healthy adults to estimate repertoire size and the extent of clonotype sharing between individuals. To increase sequencing depth and limit assay-specific biases, different laboratories used diverse techniques to prepare libraries and sequence TCR repertoires. Between about 0.8 and 9.5 billion PBMCs per donor were obtained by leukapheresis.

What the study reported, not specific to this receptor: Sampling was restricted to blood, and TCR repertoires in tissue are likely to differ from TCR repertoires in blood. Sharing across a few donors was observed for about 4.8% of naive CD4, 3.5% of naive CD8, roughly 2.3% of memory CD4, and about 0.38% of memory CD8 clonotypes. Higher generation probabilities were observed for clonotypes shared by all four sorted-subset donors than for non-shared clonotypes. Naive subsets generally had larger estimated clonotype richness than memory subsets. Based on pairwise subsampling, the degree of clonotype sharing among donors was expected to be affected by sequencing depth. Because the study included a small number of donors, the genetic and exposure-history diversity represented was limited. Rarefaction of sorted-subset datasets indicated incomplete sequencing despite the large sequencing depth.

Using the deep immunoSEQ assay, multiplex PCR amplified TCR CDR3 regions from genomic DNA. Extracted genomic DNA from each cell subset was distributed evenly across all wells of several immunoSEQ 96-well plates, and each plate was treated as a replicate. For sorted subsets, roughly 0.2 ug genomic DNA, equal to tens of thousands of T cell genomes, was loaded into each replicate PCR. The purified libraries were quantified using a Qubit 3.0 fluorometer, sized with a Bioanalyzer 2100, and then quantified again using the KAPA Library Quantification kit. Every immunoSEQ 96-well plate was sequenced on a dedicated single-read 150-cycle Illumina NextSeq 550 flow cell. The authors' pipeline ran thus. Because the immunoSEQ output included only junctional sequences and no quality scores, the filtering could not be the same as the filtering used for full-length reads. Sequences were annotated with PyIR, a Python wrapper for IgBLAST v1.9, and V/J genes and CDR3 were assigned using IMGT germline references. Reads were filtered out if the reads had weak V/J assignments (E-value above 1e-6), no CDR3, stop codons, out-of-frame junctions, or ambiguous translated residues. V3J clonotypes were defined by identical inferred V gene, J gene, and CDR3 amino acid sequence. To compute the percentage overlap between repertoires, the number of shared unique clonotypes was divided by the size of the smaller repertoire. Repertoire richness was assessed with RTK rarefaction, the Chao1 estimator, and Recon v2.1 estimates of unobserved clonotypes. For all TCRbeta clonotypes obtained by the gDNA method from four donors, generation probabilities were computed with OLGA. The table comes from immuneACCESS by way of TCRdb, which keeps in-frame sequences with V and J called. Part of the clones is missing from these tables; in studies checked, under half for an unresolved V gene and the rest for unknown reasons. V and J calls and clone size come straight from that table; D and trimming were deduced from the DNA. In all, the sample holds millions of clones, and approximately 90% of those were seen once. The top ten hold about 0.13% of the sample.

Note on this clone: Its antigen is not yet known. The record has no base qualities; no much larger clone is one base away.

V and J are truncated by 0 bases and 1 base respectively, leaving an intervening sequence of 15 bases. There are 18 amino acids in the CDR3, from cysteine to phenylalanine inclusive. The CDR3 DNA has 54 bases and is translated from base 1. CDR1 and CDR2 were assigned from the germline V gene as LGHNA and YSLEER. The donors were healthy, HIV-negative adults with no recently reported acute infections or vaccinations. All donors were Caucasian adults living in Nashville, Tennessee, USA. Magnetic negative selection was used to enrich CD4+ T cells, after which naive cells were positively selected on CD45RA and the negative fraction became the memory subset. Blood was obtained by leukapheresis, after which PBMCs were separated by Ficoll-Histopaque density gradient centrifugation and cryopreserved in liquid nitrogen vapor phase. Analytical flow cytometry was used to check the purity and quantity of every magnetically sorted T cell population. Genomic DNA was isolated from each sorted fraction and quantified by UV absorbance on a Nanodrop 2000c.

The clonotype comes from a man younger than 35 in good health. Input material: naive CD4+ T cells sorted from blood. The intended sense of this specimen's cell subset or site label: CD45RA+ positively selected. The rearrangement joined TRBV4-3 to TRBJ2-2; the best D guess is TRBD2, with 6 bases matching. The DNA sequence is TGCGCCAGCAGCCAAGATCTGCTTCTAGCGAAGAACACCGGGGAGCTGTTTTTT. It translates to CASSQDLLLAKNTGELFF.